This T cell receptor (beta chain) was captured in a study of blood T cell repertoires in COVID-19. About the research overall: Samples representing acute and convalescent COVID-19 were sourced from the United States, Italy and Spain. T cells, B-cell-depleted T cells, or PBMCs supplied cDNA or gDNA.

The authors' processing: By means of reference gene primer amplification, nucleated cell counts were estimated. Using immunoSEQ multiplex PCR, the repertoire was profiled, and TCRdb retains in-frame clones only, with some absent. V and J calls and clone size are copied from that table; D and trimming were computed from the DNA. The sample consists of 72,000 or so clones, around 80% of them appearing once. The germline V gene encodes CDR1 LGHDT and CDR2 YNNKEL (reference sequence). Trimming removed 4 bases from V and 6 bases from J; junction bases left unmatched: 4. This CDR3 has 13 amino acids. The V call is TRBV3-1 (or the pseudogene TRBV3-2), the J call TRBJ2-7; 9 positions agree with TRBD1. Sequencing used peripheral blood. The source is a human donor in a cohort sampled during active COVID-19. CDR3 in DNA: TGTGCCAGCAGCCGGGACAGGGATACCGAGCAGTACTTC. Amino acids: CASSRDRDTEQYF.